The 30 T cell receptor beta chains below come from one sample, sequenced in a study of shared clonotypes between healthy human individuals. This table comes from immunoSEQ multiplex PCR, and its TCRdb copy is limited to in-frame clones, with some not included. The sample comprises hundreds of thousands of clones, about two thirds of which are singletons, and under 2% rests with the top ten. Specimen: memory CD4+ T cells sorted from blood. As to subset: CD45RA-negative fraction. The source is a woman aged 25 to 39 in good health.

This chain links TRBV7-6 with TRBJ2-1; D not resolved. This CDR3 contains 15 residues. The V end lost 3 bases, the J end lost 5 bases, and 14 bases lay between the germline ends. The germline CDR1 and CDR2 sequences are SGHVS and FNYEAQ. DNA of the CDR3: TGTGCCAGCAGCTTTCTAGTCAAACGGGACAATGAGCAGTTCTTC. Translation: CASSFLVKRDNEQFF.

The sample holds many counts of this clone. This sample also contains other DNA sequences that code for the same CDR3. The chain is built from TRBV19 and TRBJ1-5; D perhaps matches TRBD1 (6 bases). The CDR3 totals 13 residues. Trimming shortened V by 4 bases and J by 6 bases, and 10 bases separated the two germline ends. Germline CDR1 is LNHDA and CDR2 is SQIVND (reference sequence). The CDR3 loop reads CASSTQGGQPQHF. The DNA for the CDR3 is TGTGCCAGTAGTACCCAAGGGGGTCAGCCCCAGCATTTT.

The rearrangement links TRBV19 to TRBJ1-5; perhaps TRBD1 as D (6 bases). This CDR3 has 16 amino acids. CDR1 and CDR2 (germline): LNHDA, SQIVND (reference sequence). Trimming took 3 bases from V and 1 from J, leaving 13 bases between them. Here the CDR3 DNA reads TGTGCCAGTAGTATGGGGGGGGCGCGAAGCAATCAGCCCCAGCATTTT. Residues: CASSMGGARSNQPQHF.

This clone was seen a few times. This same CDR3 is encoded by further DNA sequences in the sample. The V gene is TRBV5-5, the J gene TRBJ2-7; D could derive from TRBD1 or TRBD2 (5 bases each). From germline, CDR1 is SGHKS and CDR2 YYEKEE (reference sequence). The V and J ends lost 4 bases and 3 bases respectively, with 8 bases between them. CDR3 length: 12 amino acids. The CDR3 DNA follows: TGTGCCAGCAGCGGGGGAAACTACGAGCAGTACTTC. Amino acids: CASSGGNYEQYF.

The chain uses TRBV19 and TRBJ2-5, with D tentatively TRBD1 (7 bases). Gene TRBJ2-7 matches the end of the DNA better, so the J call may be wrong. The CDR3 sequence is 15 residues long. Germline CDR1 reads LNHDA; CDR2 reads SQIVND (reference sequence). CDR3 loop: CASSPGGRSSYEQYF. The CDR3 DNA follows: TGTGCCAGTAGTCCAGGGGGGAGGAGCTCCTACGAGCAGTACTTC.

This chain connects TRBV10-2 to TRBJ1-5; D uncertain. The CDR3 has 15 residues. The V end lost 0 bases, the J end lost 0 bases, and 6 bases lay between the germline ends. Germline CDR1 and CDR2: WSHSY and SAAADI. The CDR3 sequence is CASSESGNSNQPQHF. CDR3 DNA sequence: TGCGCCAGCAGTGAGTCGGGTAATAGCAATCAGCCCCAGCATTTT.

The chain recombines TRBV28 with TRBJ2-3; 11 nucleotides match TRBD2. Germline loops: CDR1 MDHEN, CDR2 SYDVKM. The junction had 5 bases not matched to a gene; V was cut back by 3 bases and J by 6 bases. The CDR3 has 15 residues. The CDR3 coding sequence is TGTGCCAGCAGTTTTAGCGGGAGGGCGGGGGATACGCAGTATTTT. Translated, it gives CASSFSGRAGDTQYF.

This clone is a singleton in its sample. The chain uses TRBV10-2 and TRBJ2-3; 10 bases are shared with TRBD2. J gave up 5 bases and V 8 bases, and 4 bases lay outside the gene matches. There are 13 residues in the CDR3. Germline CDR1 and CDR2: WSHSY and SAAADI. This CDR3 is CASLAGGGDTQYF. CDR3 sequence (DNA): TGCGCCAGCTTAGCGGGAGGAGGAGATACGCAGTATTTT.

The chain is built from TRBV2 and TRBJ1-2; 7 nucleotides agree with TRBD1. Germline CDR1 is SNHLY and CDR2 is FYNNEI. V trimming: 7 bases; J trimming: 3 bases; junction bases outside the gene matches: 17. The CDR3 is 17 amino acids. CDR3 DNA: TGTGCCAGCACCCAACAGGGGCAGGCCCCGGGGGACTATGGCTACACCTTC. It specifies CASTQQGQAPGDYGYTF. The full variable domain, its missing parts supplied by reference TRBV2 and TRBJ1-2, is EPEVTQTPSHQVTQMGQEVILRCVPISNHLYFYWYRQILGQKVEFLVSFYNNEISEKSEIFDDQFSVERPDGSNFTLKIRSTKLEDSAMYFCASTQQGQAPGDYGYTFGSGTRLTVV.

The V call is TRBV4-2, the J call TRBJ2-3, with 11 bases aligning to TRBD2. In germline, CDR1 is LGHNA, CDR2 YNFKEQ. The trim removed 1 base at V and 6 bases at J, leaving 3 bases unmatched. This CDR3 is 15 amino acids long. CDR3 coding DNA: TGTGCCAGCAGCCAAGGGACTAGCGGGCCGGATACGCAGTATTTT. Protein sequence: CASSQGTSGPDTQYF.

This clone was picked up one time. The V call is TRBV7-6, the J call TRBJ2-1; D possibly uses TRBD1 or TRBD2 (5 bases each). The CDR3 sequence is 17 residues long. Trimming removed 0 bases at V and 10 bases at J, with 22 bases between. In germline, CDR1 is SGHVS, CDR2 FNYEAQ. CDR3 protein: CASSLASRAATRHEQFF. DNA of the CDR3: TGTGCCAGCAGCTTAGCGAGCAGGGCCGCCACTAGGCACGAGCAGTTCTTC.

The V and J genes are TRBV5-4 and TRBJ1-2; a weak D match, TRBD1 (6 bases). Trimming took off 10 bases at V and 8 bases at J, with 15 bases between the two ends. Per germline, CDR1 SGHNT and CDR2 YYREEE (reference sequence). There are 11 residues in the CDR3. CDR3 coding DNA: TGTGCCTCCAGGGGTCAGGGAGGCTACACCTTC. Amino acids: CASRGQGGYTF.

The chain employs TRBV29-1 and TRBJ2-7; TRBD2 matches 9 bases. CDR3 size: 13 residues. Per germline, CDR1 SQVTM and CDR2 ANQGSEA. In DNA form, the CDR3 reads TGCGGGATTAGCGGGGGTAGCTCCTACGAGCAGTACTTC. This encodes CGISGGSSYEQYF.

The CDR3 region has the DNA TGTGCCAGCAGTTCTTATAGCGGGAACGAGCAGTACTTC. This encodes CASSSYSGNEQYF. The chain has TRBV6-5 and TRBJ2-5; 8 bases fit TRBD2. The J call may be mistaken, given a closer DNA end match to TRBJ2-7. This CDR3 contains 13 residues. From germline, CDR1 is MNHEY and CDR2 SVGAGI.

A word on this clone: Other DNA sequences of this sample code for an identical CDR3. This sequence joins TRBV2 and TRBJ2-3, with 8 nucleotides matching TRBD2. V gave up 2 bases and J gave up 3 bases; unmatched junction bases: 7. The germline V gene has CDR1 SNHLY and CDR2 FYNNEI. The length of the CDR3 is 16 residues. This CDR3 is CASSELAGGGTDTQYF. In nucleotides, the CDR3 is TGTGCCAGCAGTGAACTGGCGGGAGGTGGTACAGATACGCAGTATTTT.

There are a few counts of this clone. This chain joins TRBV11-2 and TRBJ1-3; D unclear. The length of the CDR3 is 17 residues. CDR1 SGHAT and CDR2 FQNNGV come from the germline V gene. Between the trimmed V and J ends, which lost 2 bases and 0 bases, there was a span of 14 bases. CDR3 loop: CASSLSRHQSSGNTIYF. CDR3 bases: TGTGCCAGCAGCTTATCGCGACACCAAAGCTCTGGAAACACCATATATTTT.

This rearrangement joins TRBV7-2 to TRBJ2-3, with a weak D call TRBD1 (6 bases). This CDR3 is 14 amino acids long. CDR1 is SGHTA and CDR2 is FQGNSA in the germline V gene. V was pared by 5 bases and J by 1 base, with 10 bases between. CDR3 residues: CASSRDTRTDTQYF. In DNA form, the CDR3 reads TGTGCCAGCAGCCGGGACACACGCACAGATACGCAGTATTTT.

Note on this clone: Other DNA variants within this sample encode the same CDR3. The chain uses TRBV7-2 and TRBJ2-5; tentatively, D is TRBD1 (5 bases). The V and J ends lost 5 bases and 2 bases respectively, with 9 bases between them. The V gene's germline CDR1 is SGHTA and CDR2 FQGNSA. CDR3 length: 13 residues. CDR3 protein: CASSTRVQETQYF. The DNA for the CDR3 is TGTGCCAGCAGCACCAGGGTACAAGAGACCCAGTACTTC.

In this sample, this clone turned up a few times. The genes are TRBV10-2 and TRBJ1-2, with 10 positions matching TRBD1. The length of the CDR3 is 14 residues. Germline loops: CDR1 WSHSY, CDR2 SAAADI. V shed 6 bases and J 4 bases; nucleotides not matched to a gene: 5. CDR3 sequence (DNA): TGCGCCAGCAGCCTGGACAGGGGGGGCTATGGCTACACCTTC. Translated: CASSLDRGGYGYTF.

This chain connects TRBV19 to TRBJ1-5; D gene uncertain. The germline CDR1 and CDR2 sequences are LNHDA and SQIVND (reference sequence). The CDR3 has 15 amino acids. The V end was cut by 6 bases, the J end by 0 bases, with 12 bases between. CDR3 nucleotide sequence: TGTGCCAGTAGGGACGGAATGTATAGCAATCAGCCCCAGCATTTT. Encoded protein: CASRDGMYSNQPQHF.

The chain carries TRBV7-2 and TRBJ2-5, with a tentative D call TRBD2 (5 bases). The V end lost 7 bases, the J end lost 0 bases, and 12 bases lay between the germline ends. The length of the CDR3 is 14 residues. In germline, CDR1 is SGHTA, CDR2 FQGNSA. The CDR3 is CASTSADYQETQYF. Here the CDR3 DNA reads TGTGCCAGCACCTCAGCGGACTACCAAGAGACCCAGTACTTC.

In regard to this clone: Other DNA sequences from this sample encode an identical CDR3 as well. The rearrangement uses TRBV16 and TRBJ2-6; D call uncertain. This CDR3 has 16 residues. The V end lost 1 base, the J end lost 0 bases, and 7 bases lay between the germline ends. The germline V gene encodes CDR1 KGHSY and CDR2 FQNENV. The CDR3 loop is CASSQLVDSGANVLTF. The CDR3 nucleotides read TGTGCCAGCAGCCAATTAGTAGACTCTGGGGCCAACGTCCTGACTTTC.

V gene TRBV27 combines with J gene TRBJ1-5, with D uncertain. The length of the CDR3 is 14 residues. Trimming pared 4 bases from V and 0 bases from J, leaving 7 bases between. Looked up from germline, CDR1 is MNHEY and CDR2 is SMNVEV (reference sequence). The CDR3 bases are TGTGCCAGCAGTTCTGGATATAGCAATCAGCCCCAGCATTTT. Its protein is CASSSGYSNQPQHF.

The chain is built from TRBV7-2 and TRBJ2-7; D might be TRBD1 or TRBD2, each matching 5 bases. CDR1 and CDR2 from the germline V gene are SGHTA and FQGNSA. The CDR3 contains 14 residues. V lost 5 bases, J lost 1 base, and 12 bases lay in between. CDR3 residues: CASSPGTGSYEQYF. DNA for the CDR3: TGTGCCAGCAGCCCCGGGACCGGGTCCTACGAGCAGTACTTC.

On this clone: The sample has other DNA sequences that encode this CDR3 too. The J gene is TRBJ1-1, the V gene TRBV9; D unclear. The germline V gene has CDR1 SGDLS and CDR2 YYNGEE. Trimming stripped 0 bases from V and 4 bases from J, with 7 bases between. This CDR3 contains 13 residues. CDR3 amino acids: CASSVGGSTEAFF. The CDR3 nucleotides are TGTGCCAGCAGCGTAGGGGGTAGCACTGAAGCTTTCTTT.

This clone was counted between two and nine times. For the CDR3, the DNA is TGCGCCAGCAGCTTCGGGGGGCCGGGGGAGACCCAGTACTTC. It yields the protein CASSFGGPGETQYF. V is TRBV5-1 and J is TRBJ2-5; TRBD2 is a possible D gene (7 bases). The V end lost 2 bases, the J end lost 5 bases, and 13 bases lay between the germline ends. Germline CDR1 SGHRS, CDR2 YFSETQ. This CDR3 is built from 14 residues.

This chain connects TRBV6-5 to TRBJ1-1; D call uncertain. Germline CDR1 and CDR2: MNHEY and SVGAGI. This CDR3 region has 11 residues. The ends were cut back, 7 bases at V and 2 bases at J, with 5 bases in the middle. This chain's CDR3 is CASTSNTEAFF. CDR3 sequence (DNA): TGTGCCAGCACCTCCAACACTGAAGCTTTCTTT.

The chain carries TRBV30 and TRBJ1-1, with D perhaps TRBD1 (6 bases). The CDR3 has 16 amino acids. Trimming removed 0 bases at V and 5 bases at J, with 19 bases between. CDR1 GTSNPN and CDR2 SVGIG come from the germline V gene (reference sequence). Written as DNA, the CDR3 is TGTGCCTGGAGTGTCTCCCTCCGGGGGCGAGGGACTGAAGCTTTCTTT. Translated, it gives CAWSVSLRGRGTEAFF.

The V and J genes are TRBV28 and TRBJ1-1; D is perhaps TRBD1 (6 bases). The CDR3 extends over 15 amino acids. Trimming stripped 5 bases from V and 5 bases from J, with 18 bases between. Germline lookup yields CDR1 MDHEN and CDR2 SYDVKM. Here the CDR3 DNA reads TGTGCCAGCAGTAGAGGGACATCTGGGGAAACTGAAGCTTTCTTT. Protein: CASSRGTSGETEAFF.

This chain connects TRBV19 to TRBJ2-3; 8 positions match TRBD1. V lost 10 bases, J lost 5 bases, and 8 bases stayed unmatched. Germline V gene lookup returns CDR1 LNHDA and CDR2 SQIVND (reference sequence). The CDR3 runs 13 residues. This chain's CDR3 is CANLTGDIDTQYF. The CDR3 bases are TGTGCCAACCTGACAGGGGATATAGATACGCAGTATTTT. Supplemented by reference TRBV19 and TRBJ2-3, the full variable domain reads DGGITQSPKYLFRKEGQNVTLSCEQNLNHDAMYWYRQDPGQGLRLIYYSQIVNDFQKGDIAEGYSVSREKKESFPLTVTSAQKNPTAFYLCANLTGDIDTQYFGPGTRLTVL.